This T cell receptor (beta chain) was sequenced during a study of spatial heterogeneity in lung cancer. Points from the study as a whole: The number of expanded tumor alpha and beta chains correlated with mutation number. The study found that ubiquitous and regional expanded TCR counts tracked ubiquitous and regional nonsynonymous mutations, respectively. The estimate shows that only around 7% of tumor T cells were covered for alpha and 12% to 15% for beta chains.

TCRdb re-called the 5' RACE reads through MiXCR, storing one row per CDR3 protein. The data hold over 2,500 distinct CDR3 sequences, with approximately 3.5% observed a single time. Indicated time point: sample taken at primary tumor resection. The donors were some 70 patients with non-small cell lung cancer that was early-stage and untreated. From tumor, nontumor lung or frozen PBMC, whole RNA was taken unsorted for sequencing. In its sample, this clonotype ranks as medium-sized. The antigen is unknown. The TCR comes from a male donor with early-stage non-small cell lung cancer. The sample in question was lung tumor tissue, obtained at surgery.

Here the CDR3 DNA reads TGTGCCAGCAGCCAAGATTACAGGATCGGGGGGACCCAGTACTTC. Protein: CASSQDYRIGGTQYF. J is TRBJ2-5 and V is TRBV3-1; D may be TRBD2 (6 bases). V was clipped by 0 bases and J by 7 bases, with 15 bases between them. CDR3 length equals 15 residues. Germline V gene sequence: CDR1 LGHDT, CDR2 YNNKEL (reference sequence).